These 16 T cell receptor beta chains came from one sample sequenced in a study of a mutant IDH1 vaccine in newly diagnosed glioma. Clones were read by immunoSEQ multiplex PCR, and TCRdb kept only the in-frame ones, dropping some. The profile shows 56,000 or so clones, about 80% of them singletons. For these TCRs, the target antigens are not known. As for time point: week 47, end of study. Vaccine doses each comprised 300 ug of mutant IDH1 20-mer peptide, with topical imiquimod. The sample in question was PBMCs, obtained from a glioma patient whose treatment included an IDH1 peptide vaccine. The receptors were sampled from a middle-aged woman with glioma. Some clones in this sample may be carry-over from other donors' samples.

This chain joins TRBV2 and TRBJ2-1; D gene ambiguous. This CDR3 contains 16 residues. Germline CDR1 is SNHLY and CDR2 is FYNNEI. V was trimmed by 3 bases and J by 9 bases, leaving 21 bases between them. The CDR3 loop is CASSDTSIVAQTEQFF. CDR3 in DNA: TGTGCCAGCAGTGACACGTCCATAGTGGCGCAGACTGAGCAGTTCTTC.

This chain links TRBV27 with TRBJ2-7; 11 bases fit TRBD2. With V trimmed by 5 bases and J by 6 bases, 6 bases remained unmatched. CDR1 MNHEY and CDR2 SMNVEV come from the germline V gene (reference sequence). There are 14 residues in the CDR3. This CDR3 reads CASSVSGGEIEQYF. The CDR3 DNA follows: TGTGCCAGCAGTGTTAGCGGGGGGGAAATCGAGCAGTACTTC.

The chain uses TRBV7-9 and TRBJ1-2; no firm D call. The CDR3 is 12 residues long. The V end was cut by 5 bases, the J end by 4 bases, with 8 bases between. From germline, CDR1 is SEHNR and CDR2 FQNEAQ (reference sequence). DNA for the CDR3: TGTGCCAGCAGCACCGACGGCTATGGCTACACCTTC. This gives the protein CASSTDGYGYTF.

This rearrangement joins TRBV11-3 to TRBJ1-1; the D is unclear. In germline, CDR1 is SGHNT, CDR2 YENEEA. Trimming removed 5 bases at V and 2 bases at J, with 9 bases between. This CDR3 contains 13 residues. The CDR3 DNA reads TGTGCCAGCAGCCAGGACCCTAACACTGAAGCTTTCTTT. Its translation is CASSQDPNTEAFF. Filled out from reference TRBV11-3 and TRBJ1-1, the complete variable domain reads EAGVVQSPRYKIIEKKQPVAFWCNPISGHNTLYWYLQNLGQGPELLIRYENEEAVDDSQLPKDRFSAERLKGVDSTLKIQPAELGDSAVYLCASSQDPNTEAFFGQGTRLTVV.

Here the CDR3 reads CASSLSVANTEAFF. For the CDR3, the DNA is TGTGCCAGCAGCTTAAGTGTGGCGAACACTGAAGCTTTCTTT. The chain recombines TRBV5-5 with TRBJ1-1; D gene uncertain. In germline, CDR1 is SGHKS, CDR2 YYEKEE (reference sequence). V was shortened by 2 bases and J by 1 base, with 9 bases between the two germline ends. The CDR3 extends over 14 amino acids.

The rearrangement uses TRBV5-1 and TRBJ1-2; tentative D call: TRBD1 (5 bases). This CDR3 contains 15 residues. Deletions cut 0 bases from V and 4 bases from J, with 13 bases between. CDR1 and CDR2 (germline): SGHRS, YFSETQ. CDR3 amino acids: CASSLAGPDGYGYTF. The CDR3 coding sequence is TGCGCCAGCAGCTTGGCGGGGCCCGACGGCTATGGCTACACCTTC.

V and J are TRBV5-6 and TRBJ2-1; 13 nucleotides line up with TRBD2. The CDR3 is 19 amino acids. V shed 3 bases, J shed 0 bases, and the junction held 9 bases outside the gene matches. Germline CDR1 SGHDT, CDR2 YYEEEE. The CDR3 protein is CASSWTSGGRSSSYNEQFF. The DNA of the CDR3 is TGTGCCAGCAGCTGGACTAGCGGGGGAAGAAGCTCCTCCTACAATGAGCAGTTCTTC.

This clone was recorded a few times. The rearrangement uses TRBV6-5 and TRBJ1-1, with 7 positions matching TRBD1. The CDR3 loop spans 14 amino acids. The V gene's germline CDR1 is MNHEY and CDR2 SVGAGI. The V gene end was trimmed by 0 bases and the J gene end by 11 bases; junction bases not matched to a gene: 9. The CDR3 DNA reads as TGTGCCAGCAGTTACTCGCATGGGCAGGGGGAGGCTTTCTTT. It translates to CASSYSHGQGEAFF.

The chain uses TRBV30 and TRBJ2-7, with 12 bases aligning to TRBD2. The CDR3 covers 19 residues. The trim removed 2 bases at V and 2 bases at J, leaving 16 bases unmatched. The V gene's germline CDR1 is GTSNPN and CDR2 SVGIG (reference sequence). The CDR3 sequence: CAWSPPPGTSGWPAYEQYF. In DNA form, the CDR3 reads TGTGCCTGGAGTCCTCCCCCCGGGACTAGCGGGTGGCCCGCCTACGAGCAGTACTTC.

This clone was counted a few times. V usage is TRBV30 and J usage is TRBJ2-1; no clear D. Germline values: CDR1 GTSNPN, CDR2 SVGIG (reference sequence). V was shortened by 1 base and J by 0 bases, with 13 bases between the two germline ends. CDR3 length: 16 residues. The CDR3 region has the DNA TGTGCCTGGAGTGGCAAGGGCAGGCTCTCCTACAATGAGCAGTTCTTC. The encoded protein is CAWSGKGRLSYNEQFF. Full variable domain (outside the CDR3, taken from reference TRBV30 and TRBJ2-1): SQTIHQWPATLVQPVGSPLSLECTVEGTSNPNLYWYRQAAGRGLQLLFYSVGIGQISSEVPQNLSASRPQDRQFILSSKKLLLSDSGFYLCAWSGKGRLSYNEQFFGPGTRLTVL.

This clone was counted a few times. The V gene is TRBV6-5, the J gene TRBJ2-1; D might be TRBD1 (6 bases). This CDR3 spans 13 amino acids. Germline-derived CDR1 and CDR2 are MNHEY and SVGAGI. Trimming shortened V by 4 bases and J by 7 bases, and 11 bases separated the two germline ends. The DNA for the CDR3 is TGTGCCAGCAGTTCCTACAGGGCTAATGAGCAGTTCTTC. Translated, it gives CASSSYRANEQFF.

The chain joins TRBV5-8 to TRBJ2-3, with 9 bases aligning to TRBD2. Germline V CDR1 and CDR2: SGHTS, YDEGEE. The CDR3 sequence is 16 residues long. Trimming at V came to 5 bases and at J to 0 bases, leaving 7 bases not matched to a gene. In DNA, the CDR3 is TGTGCCAGCAGACTAGGCAGCGGGAGGAGCACAGATACGCAGTATTTT. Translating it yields CASRLGSGRSTDTQYF.

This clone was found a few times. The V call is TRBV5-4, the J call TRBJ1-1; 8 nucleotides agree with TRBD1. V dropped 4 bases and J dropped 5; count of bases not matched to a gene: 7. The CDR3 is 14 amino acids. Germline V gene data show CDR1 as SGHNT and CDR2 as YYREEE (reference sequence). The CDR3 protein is CASSLGQGLTEAFF. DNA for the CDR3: TGTGCCAGCAGCCTCGGACAGGGTTTAACTGAAGCTTTCTTT.

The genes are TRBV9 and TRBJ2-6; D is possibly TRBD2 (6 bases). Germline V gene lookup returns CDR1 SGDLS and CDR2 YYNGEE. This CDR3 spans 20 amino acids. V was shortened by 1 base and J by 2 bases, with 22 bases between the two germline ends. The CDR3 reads CASSVRDSQPLDTGANVLTF. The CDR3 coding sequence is TGTGCCAGCAGCGTAAGGGACTCACAGCCGCTAGACACTGGGGCCAACGTCCTGACTTTC.

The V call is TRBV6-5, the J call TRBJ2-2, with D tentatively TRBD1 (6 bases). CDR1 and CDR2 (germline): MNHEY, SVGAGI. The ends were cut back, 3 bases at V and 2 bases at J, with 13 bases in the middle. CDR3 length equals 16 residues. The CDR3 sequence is CASSYRQALNTGELFF. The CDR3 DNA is TGTGCCAGCAGTTATCGACAGGCTTTAAACACCGGGGAGCTGTTTTTT.

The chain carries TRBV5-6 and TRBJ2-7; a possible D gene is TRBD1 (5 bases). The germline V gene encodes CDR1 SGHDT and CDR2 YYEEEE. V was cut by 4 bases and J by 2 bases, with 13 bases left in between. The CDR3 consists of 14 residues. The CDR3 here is CASSPIDSTYEQYF. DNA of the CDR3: TGTGCCAGCAGCCCTATAGACAGTACCTACGAGCAGTACTTC.